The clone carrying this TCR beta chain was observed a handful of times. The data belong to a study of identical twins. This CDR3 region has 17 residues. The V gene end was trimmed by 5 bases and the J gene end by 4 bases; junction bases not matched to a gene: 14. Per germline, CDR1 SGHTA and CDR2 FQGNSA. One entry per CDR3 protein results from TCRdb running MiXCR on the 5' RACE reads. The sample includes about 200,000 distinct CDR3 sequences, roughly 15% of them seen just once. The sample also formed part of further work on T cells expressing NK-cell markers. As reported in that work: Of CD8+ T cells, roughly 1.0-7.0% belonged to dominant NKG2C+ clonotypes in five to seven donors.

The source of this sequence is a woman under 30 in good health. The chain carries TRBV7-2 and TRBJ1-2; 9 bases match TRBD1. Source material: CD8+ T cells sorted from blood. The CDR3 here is CASSLSQGTGMSYGYTF. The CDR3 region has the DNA TGTGCCAGCAGCCTCAGTCAAGGGACAGGGATGAGCTATGGCTACACCTTC.